This note documents a single TCR beta chain sequence. Its specificity is not known. The method was immunoSEQ multiplex PCR; TCRdb's version includes in-frame clones alone and lacks a portion of them. The sample comprises 1.5 million to 1.9 million clones, roughly 98% of which are singletons, and roughly 0.45% rests with the top ten. These data belong to a study of shared clonotypes between healthy human individuals. The study, taken as a whole, reports: Clonotypes that were shared across a handful of donors made up approximately 5% of naive CD4 clonotypes.

V lost 5 bases, J lost 3 bases, and 11 bases lay in between. In germline, CDR1 is LNHDA, CDR2 SQIVND (reference sequence). This CDR3 has 13 residues. The clonotype comes from a man aged 30 to 45 in good health. This chain joins TRBV19 and TRBJ2-7, with D possibly matching TRBD1 (5 bases). The material sequenced was naive CD4+ T cells sorted from blood. Regarding subset: CD45RA+ positively selected. DNA for the CDR3: TGTGCCAGTAGTTTAGCCCAGGGCTACGAGCAGTACTTC. Residues: CASSLAQGYEQYF.